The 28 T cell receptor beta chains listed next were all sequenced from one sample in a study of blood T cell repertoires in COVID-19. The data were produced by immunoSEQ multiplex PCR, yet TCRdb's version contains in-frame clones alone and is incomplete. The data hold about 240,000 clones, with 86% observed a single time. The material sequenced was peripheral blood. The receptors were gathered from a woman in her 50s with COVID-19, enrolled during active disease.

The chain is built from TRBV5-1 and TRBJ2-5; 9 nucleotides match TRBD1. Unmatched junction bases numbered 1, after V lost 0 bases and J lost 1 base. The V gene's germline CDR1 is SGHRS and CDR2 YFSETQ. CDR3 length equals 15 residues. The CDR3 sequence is CASSLETGGQETQYF. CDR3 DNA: TGCGCCAGCAGCTTGGAGACAGGGGGCCAAGAGACCCAGTACTTC.

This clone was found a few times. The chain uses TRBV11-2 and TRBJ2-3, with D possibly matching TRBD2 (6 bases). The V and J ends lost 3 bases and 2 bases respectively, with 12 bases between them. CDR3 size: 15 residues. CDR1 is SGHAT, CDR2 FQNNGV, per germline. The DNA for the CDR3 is TGTGCCAGCAGCTTCCCTGGGGGGTCCACAGATACGCAGTATTTT. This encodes CASSFPGGSTDTQYF.

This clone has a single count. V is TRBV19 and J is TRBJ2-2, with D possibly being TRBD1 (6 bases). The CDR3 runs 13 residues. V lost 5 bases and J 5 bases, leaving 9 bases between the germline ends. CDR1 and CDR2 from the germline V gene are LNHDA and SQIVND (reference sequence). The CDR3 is CASSPQGTGELFF. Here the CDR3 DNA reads TGTGCCAGTAGTCCTCAGGGGACCGGGGAGCTGTTTTTT. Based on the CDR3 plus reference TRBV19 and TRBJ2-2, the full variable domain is DGGITQSPKYLFRKEGQNVTLSCEQNLNHDAMYWYRQDPGQGLRLIYYSQIVNDFQKGDIAEGYSVSREKKESFPLTVTSAQKNPTAFYLCASSPQGTGELFFGEGSRLTVL.

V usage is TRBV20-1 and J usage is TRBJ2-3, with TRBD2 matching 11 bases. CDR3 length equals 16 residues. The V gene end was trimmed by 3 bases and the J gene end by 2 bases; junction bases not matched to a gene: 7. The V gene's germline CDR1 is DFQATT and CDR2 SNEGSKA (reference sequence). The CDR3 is CSASLLAGGPTDTQYF. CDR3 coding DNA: TGCAGTGCTAGTCTCCTAGCGGGGGGCCCCACAGATACGCAGTATTTT.

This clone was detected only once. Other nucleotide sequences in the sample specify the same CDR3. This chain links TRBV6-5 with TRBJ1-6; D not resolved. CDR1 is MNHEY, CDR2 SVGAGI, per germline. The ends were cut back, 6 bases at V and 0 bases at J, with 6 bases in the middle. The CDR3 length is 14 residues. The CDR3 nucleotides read TGTGCCAGCAGCCGGAGCTCCTATAATTCACCCCTCCACTTT. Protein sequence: CASSRSSYNSPLHF.

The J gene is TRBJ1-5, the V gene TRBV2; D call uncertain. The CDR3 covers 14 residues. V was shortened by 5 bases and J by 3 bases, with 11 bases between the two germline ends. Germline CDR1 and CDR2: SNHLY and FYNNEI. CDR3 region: CASSPRQYNQPQHF. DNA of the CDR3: TGTGCCAGCAGTCCGAGACAATACAATCAGCCCCAGCATTTT.

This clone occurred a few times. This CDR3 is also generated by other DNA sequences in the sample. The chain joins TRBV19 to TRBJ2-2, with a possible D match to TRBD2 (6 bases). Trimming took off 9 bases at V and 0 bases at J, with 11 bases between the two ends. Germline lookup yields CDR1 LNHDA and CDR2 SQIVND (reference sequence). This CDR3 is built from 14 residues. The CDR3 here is CASSGTANTGELFF. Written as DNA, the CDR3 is TGTGCCAGCTCGGGGACTGCGAACACCGGGGAGCTGTTTTTT.

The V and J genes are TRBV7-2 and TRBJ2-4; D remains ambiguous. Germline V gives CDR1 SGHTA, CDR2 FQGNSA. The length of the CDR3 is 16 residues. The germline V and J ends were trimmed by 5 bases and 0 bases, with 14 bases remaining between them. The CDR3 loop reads CASSTRTVQAKNIQYF. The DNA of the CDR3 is TGTGCCAGCAGCACCCGAACAGTACAAGCCAAAAACATTCAGTACTTC.

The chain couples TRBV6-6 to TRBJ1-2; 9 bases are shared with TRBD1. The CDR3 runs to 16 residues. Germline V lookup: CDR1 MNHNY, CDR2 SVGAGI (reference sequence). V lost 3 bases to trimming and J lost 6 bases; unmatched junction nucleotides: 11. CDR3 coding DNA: TGTGCCAGCAGTTATGGGGAGAACAGGGGGCGCGATGGCTACACCTTC. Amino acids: CASSYGENRGRDGYTF.

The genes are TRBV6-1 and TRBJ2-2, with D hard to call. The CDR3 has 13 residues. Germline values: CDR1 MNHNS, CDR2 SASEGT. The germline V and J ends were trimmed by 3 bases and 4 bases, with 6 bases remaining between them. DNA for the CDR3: TGTGCCAGCAGTGACAGAACCACCGGGGAGCTGTTTTTT. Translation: CASSDRTTGELFF.

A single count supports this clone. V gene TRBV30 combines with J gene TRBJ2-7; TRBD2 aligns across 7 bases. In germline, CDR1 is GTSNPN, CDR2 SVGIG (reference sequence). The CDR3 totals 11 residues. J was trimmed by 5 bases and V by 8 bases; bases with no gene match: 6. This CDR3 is CAHGRGDEQYF. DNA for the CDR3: TGTGCCCACGGACGGGGGGACGAGCAGTACTTC.

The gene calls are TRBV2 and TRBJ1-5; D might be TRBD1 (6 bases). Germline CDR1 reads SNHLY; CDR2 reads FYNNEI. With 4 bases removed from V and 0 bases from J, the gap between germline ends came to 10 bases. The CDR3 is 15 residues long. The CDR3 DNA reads TGTGCCAGCAGTGCAGGGGACTATAGCAATCAGCCCCAGCATTTT. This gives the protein CASSAGDYSNQPQHF.

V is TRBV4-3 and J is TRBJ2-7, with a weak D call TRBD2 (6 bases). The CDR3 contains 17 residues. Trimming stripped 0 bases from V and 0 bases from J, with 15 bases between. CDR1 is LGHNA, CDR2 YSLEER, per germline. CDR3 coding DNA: TGCGCCAGCAGCCAAGAACTTCCCGGGGGTAGCTCCTACGAGCAGTACTTC. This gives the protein CASSQELPGGSSYEQYF.

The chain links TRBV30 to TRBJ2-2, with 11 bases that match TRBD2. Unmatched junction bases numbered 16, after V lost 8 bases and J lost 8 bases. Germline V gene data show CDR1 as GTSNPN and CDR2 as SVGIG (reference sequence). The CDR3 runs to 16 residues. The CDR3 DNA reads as TGTGCCGGTCACCTAGCGGGGGGCCTTGTAAGAGGGGAGCTGTTTTTT. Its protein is CAGHLAGGLVRGELFF. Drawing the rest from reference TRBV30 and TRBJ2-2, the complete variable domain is SQTIHQWPATLVQPVGSPLSLECTVEGTSNPNLYWYRQAAGRGLQLLFYSVGIGQISSEVPQNLSASRPQDRQFILSSKKLLLSDSGFYLCAGHLAGGLVRGELFFGEGSRLTVL.

The CDR3: CASSTTGWNTEAFF. Written as DNA, the CDR3 is TGTGCCAGTAGTACGACAGGGTGGAACACTGAAGCTTTCTTT. The V gene is TRBV19, the J gene TRBJ1-1, with 7 nucleotides matching TRBD1. The CDR3 has 14 residues. Germline V gene lookup returns CDR1 LNHDA and CDR2 SQIVND (reference sequence). Germline trimming cut 4 bases from V and 1 base from J; bases unmatched to any gene: 3.

CDR3 protein: CASSLGWGGDTEAFF. CDR3 DNA: TGTGCCAGCAGTTTAGGATGGGGGGGGGACACTGAAGCTTTCTTT. J is TRBJ1-1 and V is TRBV27, with a tentative D call TRBD1 (5 bases). CDR3 length: 15 residues. Trimming stripped 2 bases from V and 3 bases from J, with 13 bases between. Germline V CDR1 and CDR2: MNHEY, SMNVEV (reference sequence).

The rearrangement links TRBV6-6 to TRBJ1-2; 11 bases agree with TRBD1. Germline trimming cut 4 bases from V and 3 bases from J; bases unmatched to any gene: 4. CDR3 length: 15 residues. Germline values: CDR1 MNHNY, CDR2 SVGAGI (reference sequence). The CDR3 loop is CASSFRTGGDYGYTF. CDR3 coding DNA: TGTGCCAGCAGTTTCCGGACAGGGGGCGACTATGGCTACACCTTC.

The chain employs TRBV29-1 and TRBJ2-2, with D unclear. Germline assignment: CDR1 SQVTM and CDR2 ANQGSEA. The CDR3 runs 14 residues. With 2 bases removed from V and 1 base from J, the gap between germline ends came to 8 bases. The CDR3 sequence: CSVELGRNTGELFF. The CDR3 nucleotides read TGCAGCGTTGAACTAGGCCGGAACACCGGGGAGCTGTTTTTT.

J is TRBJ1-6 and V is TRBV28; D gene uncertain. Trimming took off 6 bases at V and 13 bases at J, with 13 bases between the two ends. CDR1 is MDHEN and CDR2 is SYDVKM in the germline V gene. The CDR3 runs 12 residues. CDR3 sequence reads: CASSSSYEPLHF. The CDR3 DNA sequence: TGTGCCAGCAGCTCCTCCTATGAGCCCCTCCACTTT.

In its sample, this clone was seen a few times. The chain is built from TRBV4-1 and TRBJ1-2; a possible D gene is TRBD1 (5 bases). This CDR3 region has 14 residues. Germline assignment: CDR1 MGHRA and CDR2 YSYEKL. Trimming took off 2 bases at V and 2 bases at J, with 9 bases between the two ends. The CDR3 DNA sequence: TGCGCCAGCAGCCAACCCAGGGCCAACTATGGCTACACCTTC. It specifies CASSQPRANYGYTF.

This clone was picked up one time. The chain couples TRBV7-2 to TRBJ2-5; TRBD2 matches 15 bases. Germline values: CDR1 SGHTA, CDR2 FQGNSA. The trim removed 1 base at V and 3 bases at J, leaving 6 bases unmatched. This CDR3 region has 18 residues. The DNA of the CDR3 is TGTGCCAGCAGCTTAGTTGGACTAGCGGGGGGGCCTGAAGAGACCCAGTACTTC. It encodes CASSLVGLAGGPEETQYF.

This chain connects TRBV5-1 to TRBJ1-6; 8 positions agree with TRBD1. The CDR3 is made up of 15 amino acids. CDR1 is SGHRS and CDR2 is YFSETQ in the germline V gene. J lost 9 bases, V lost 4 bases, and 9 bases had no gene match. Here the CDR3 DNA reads TGCGCCAGCAGCCTAATTGACAGGGGAGGTTCACCCCTCCACTTT. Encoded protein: CASSLIDRGGSPLHF. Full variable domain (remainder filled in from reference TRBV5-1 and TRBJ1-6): KAGVTQTPRYLIKTRGQQVTLSCSPISGHRSVSWYQQTPGQGLQFLFEYFSETQRNKGNFPGRFSGRQFSNSRSEMNVSTLELGDSALYLCASSLIDRGGSPLHFGNGTRLTVT.

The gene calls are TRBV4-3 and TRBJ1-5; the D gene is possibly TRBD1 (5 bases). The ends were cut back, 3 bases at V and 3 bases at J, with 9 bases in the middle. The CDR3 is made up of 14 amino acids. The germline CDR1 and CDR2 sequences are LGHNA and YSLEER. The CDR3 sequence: CASSQGGSNQPQHF. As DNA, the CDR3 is TGCGCCAGCAGCCAGGGGGGTTCCAATCAGCCCCAGCATTTT.

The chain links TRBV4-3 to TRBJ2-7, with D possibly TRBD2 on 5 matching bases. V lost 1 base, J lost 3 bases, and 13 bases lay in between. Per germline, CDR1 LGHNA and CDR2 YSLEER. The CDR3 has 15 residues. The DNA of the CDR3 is TGCGCCAGCAGCCAAGGGACCGGGAAAATCTACGAGCAGTACTTC. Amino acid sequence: CASSQGTGKIYEQYF.

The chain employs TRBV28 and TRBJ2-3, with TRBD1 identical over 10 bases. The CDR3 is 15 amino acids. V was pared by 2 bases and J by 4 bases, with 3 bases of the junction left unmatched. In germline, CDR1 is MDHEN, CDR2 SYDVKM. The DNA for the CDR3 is TGTGCCAGCAGTTTAGGGGGACAGGGGTCAGATACGCAGTATTTT. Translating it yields CASSLGGQGSDTQYF.

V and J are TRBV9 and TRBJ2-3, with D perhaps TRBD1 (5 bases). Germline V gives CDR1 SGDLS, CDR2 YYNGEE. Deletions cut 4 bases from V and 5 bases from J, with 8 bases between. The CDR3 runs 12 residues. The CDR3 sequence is CASSPQGDTQYF. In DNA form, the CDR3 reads TGTGCCAGCAGCCCGCAGGGAGATACGCAGTATTTT.

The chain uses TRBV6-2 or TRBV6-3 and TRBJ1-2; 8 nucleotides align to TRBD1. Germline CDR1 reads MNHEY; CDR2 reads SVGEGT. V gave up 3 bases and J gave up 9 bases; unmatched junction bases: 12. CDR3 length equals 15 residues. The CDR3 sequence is CASSYRGTGELRYTF. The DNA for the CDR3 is TGTGCCAGCAGTTATCGGGGGACAGGTGAGCTCCGCTACACCTTC.

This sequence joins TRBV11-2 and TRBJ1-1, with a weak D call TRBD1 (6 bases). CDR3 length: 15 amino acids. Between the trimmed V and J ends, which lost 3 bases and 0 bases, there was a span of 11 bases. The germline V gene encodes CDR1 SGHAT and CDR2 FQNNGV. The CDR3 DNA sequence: TGTGCCAGCAGCTTTTTAACAGGGATGAACACTGAAGCTTTCTTT. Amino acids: CASSFLTGMNTEAFF.